This T cell receptor (beta chain) came from a study of blood T cell repertoires in COVID-19. Study as a whole: Sites across the United States, Italy and Spain contributed samples from acute and convalescent COVID-19.

Living in about 25 US areas, the participants were between roughly 18 and 90 years of age. Participants' reported clinical history set cohort assignment. In the source study's methods: Researchers report that nucleated cell counts were estimated from reference gene primer amplification. Profiled with immunoSEQ multiplex PCR; TCRdb holds only in-frame clones, not every one. V and J calls and clone size are given by that table; D and trimming were obtained from the DNA. The profile shows 350,000 to 550,000 clones, approximately 90% of them singletons. This clone appeared once. V was trimmed by 0 bases and J by 5 bases, leaving 14 bases between them. The germline gives CDR1 SEHNR, CDR2 FQNEAQ (reference sequence). The CDR3 loop spans 15 amino acids.

Sequences were obtained from PBMCs or T cells enriched from blood (not recorded which). The chain carries TRBV7-9 and TRBJ2-7, with a tentative D call TRBD2 (6 bases). This sequence was found in a woman aged 18 to 35 with acute COVID-19. The CDR3, as DNA: TGTGCCAGCAGCTTAGCTATAGGGAGGTTAAACGAGCAGTACTTC. This gives the protein CASSLAIGRLNEQYF.